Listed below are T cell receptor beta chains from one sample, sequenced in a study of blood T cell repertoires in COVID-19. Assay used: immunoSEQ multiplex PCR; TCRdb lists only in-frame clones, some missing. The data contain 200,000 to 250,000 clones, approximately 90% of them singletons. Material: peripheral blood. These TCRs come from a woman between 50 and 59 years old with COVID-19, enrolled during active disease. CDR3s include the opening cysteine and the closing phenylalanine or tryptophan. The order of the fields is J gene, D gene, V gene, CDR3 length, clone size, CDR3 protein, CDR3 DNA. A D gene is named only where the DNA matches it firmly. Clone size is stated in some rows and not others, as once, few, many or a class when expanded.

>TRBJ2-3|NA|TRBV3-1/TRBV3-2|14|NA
CASSQGNRQGTQYF
TGTGCCAGCAGCCAAGGGAACCGCCAGGGTACGCAGTATTTT
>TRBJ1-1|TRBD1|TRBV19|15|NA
CASSPPGQRRTEAFF
TGTGCCAGTAGTCCGCCGGGACAGCGGAGGACTGAAGCTTTCTTT
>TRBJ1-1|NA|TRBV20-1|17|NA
CSASNCSQAGGNTEAFF
TGCAGTGCTAGTAACTGTTCGCAGGCAGGTGGGAACACTGAAGCTTTCTTT
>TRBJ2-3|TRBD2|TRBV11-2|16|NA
CASRLYGGVPTDTQYF
TGTGCCAGCCGTTTATACGGGGGGGTTCCCACAGATACGCAGTATTTT
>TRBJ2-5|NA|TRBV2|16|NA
CASSEGGRGNRETQYF
TGTGCCAGCAGTGAAGGGGGCAGGGGTAATCGGGAGACCCAGTACTTC
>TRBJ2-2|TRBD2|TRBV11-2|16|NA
CASRLKRGETAGELFF
TGTGCCAGCAGACTAAAGCGGGGGGAAACTGCCGGGGAGCTGTTTTTT
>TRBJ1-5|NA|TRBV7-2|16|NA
CASSLDLGRTNQPQHF
TGTGCCAGCAGCTTAGATTTAGGGAGGACCAATCAGCCCCAGCATTTT
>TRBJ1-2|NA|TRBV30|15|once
CASSRDGGLNYGYTF
TGTGCGTCGTCAAGAGACGGAGGCTTAAACTATGGCTACACCTTC
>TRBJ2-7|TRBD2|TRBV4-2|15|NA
CASSQGLAPSYEQYF
TGTGCCAGCAGCCAGGGACTAGCGCCCTCCTACGAGCAGTACTTC
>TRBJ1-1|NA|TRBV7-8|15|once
CASSAYRVGNTEAFF
TGTGCCAGCAGCGCCTACAGGGTGGGGAACACTGAAGCTTTCTTT
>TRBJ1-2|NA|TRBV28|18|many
CASSPTRRGALHGNGYTF
TGTGCCAGCAGTCCTACCCGACGCGGGGCGCTCCATGGGAATGGCTACACCTTC
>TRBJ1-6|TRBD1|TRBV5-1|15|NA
CASSSGTGIRSPLHF
TGCGCCAGCAGCTCGGGGACAGGGATAAGATCACCCCTCCACTTT
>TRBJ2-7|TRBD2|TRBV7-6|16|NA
CASSFPPAGGVREQYF
TGTGCCAGCAGCTTCCCACCAGCGGGGGGGGTTCGCGAGCAGTACTTC
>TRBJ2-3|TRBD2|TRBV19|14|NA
CASSHAGGADTQYF
TGTGCCAGTAGTCATGCGGGGGGTGCAGATACGCAGTATTTT
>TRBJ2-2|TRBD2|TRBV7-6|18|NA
CASSLGLAGGFSPGELFF
TGTGCCAGCAGCCTGGGACTAGCGGGGGGGTTTTCCCCCGGGGAGCTGTTTTTT
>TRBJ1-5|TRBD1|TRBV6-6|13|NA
CAGGGDRNQPQHF
TGTGCCGGCGGCGGGGACAGAAATCAGCCCCAGCATTTT
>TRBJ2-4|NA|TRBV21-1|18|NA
CASSPRTILRLAKNIQYF
TGTGCCAGCAGCCCCCGGACAATTTTGCGGCTAGCCAAAAACATTCAGTACTTC
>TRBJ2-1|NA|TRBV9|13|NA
CASSLSLYNEQFF
TGTGCCAGCAGCCTCTCCCTTTACAATGAGCAGTTCTTC
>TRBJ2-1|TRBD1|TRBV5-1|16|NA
CASSLKVGQGHNEQFF
TGCGCCAGCAGCTTGAAAGTCGGACAGGGGCACAATGAGCAGTTCTTC
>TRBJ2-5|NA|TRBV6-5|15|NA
CASTPPGDRKVTQYF
TGTGCCAGCACCCCCCCAGGGGATCGAAAAGTGACCCAGTACTTC
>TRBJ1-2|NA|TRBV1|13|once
CTSSQEWGEGYTF
TGCACCAGCAGCCAAGAATGGGGGGAAGGCTACACCTTC
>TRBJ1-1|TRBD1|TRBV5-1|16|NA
CASSSVPGTGGSEAFF
TGCGCCAGCAGCTCCGTACCCGGGACAGGGGGATCAGAAGCTTTCTTT
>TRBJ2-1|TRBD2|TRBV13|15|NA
CASSPWGGRGNEQFF
TGTGCCAGCAGCCCCTGGGGGGGGAGAGGGAATGAGCAGTTCTTC